The rows below give T cell receptor beta chains drawn from one sample of a study of circulating and synovial CD4+ cells in juvenile arthritis. Method: immunoSEQ multiplex PCR; TCRdb's copy keeps in-frame clones and lacks some. The sample yields over 15,000 clones, approximately 89% seen once. Sample: CD4+ T cells from blood. The source of these receptors is a human donor with juvenile idiopathic arthritis. Both conserved end residues are part of each CDR3.

TRBV2,TRBJ2-3,CASRQGVSTDTQYF
TRBV6-5,TRBJ2-2,CASRRSGTNTGELFF
TRBV18,TRBJ2-3,CASSPGQAWAGGADTQYF
TRBV12-5,TRBJ1-2,CASGRLLGGNGYTF
TRBV27,TRBJ1-1,CASSALGTGGTEAFF
TRBV18,TRBJ2-2,CASSPPMAGSGELFF
TRBV18,TRBJ2-2,CASSLNGELFF
TRBV29-1,TRBJ1-1,CSVKMAGTELNTEAFF
TRBV7-2,TRBJ2-7,CASSLGGAGGGQSEQYF
TRBV5-1,TRBJ2-4,CASSLGGQGLAKNIQYF
TRBV6-1,TRBJ1-6,CASSEYSGTNSPLHF
TRBV7-9,TRBJ1-3,CASSLGGGTGNTIYF